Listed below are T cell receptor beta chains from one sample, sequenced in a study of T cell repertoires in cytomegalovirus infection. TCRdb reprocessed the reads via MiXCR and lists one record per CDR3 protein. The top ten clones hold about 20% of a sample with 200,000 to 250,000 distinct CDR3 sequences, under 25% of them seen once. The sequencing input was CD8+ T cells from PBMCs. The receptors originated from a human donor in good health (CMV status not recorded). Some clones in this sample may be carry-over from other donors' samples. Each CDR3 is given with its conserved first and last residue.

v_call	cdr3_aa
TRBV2	CASSTGTSGFSYEQYF
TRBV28	CASSRTGDDTQYF
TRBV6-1	CASSEVGTYNEQFF
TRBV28	CASSFLPRIPGGAYNGYTF
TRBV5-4	CASSTGPLATEAFF
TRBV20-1	CSAMTGTRATNEKLFF
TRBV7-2	CASSLALGTEAFF
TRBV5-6	CASNGWGAGTEAFF
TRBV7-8	CASSLGNFLTDTQYF
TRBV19	CASSDRGVIEAFF
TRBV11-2	CASSLFGLAGGLYNEQFF
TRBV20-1	CSAVDWTSVTYEQYF
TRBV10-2	CASSESGQRDGYTF
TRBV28	CASSFPEDQPQHF
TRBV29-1	CSVEDLGQGDTGELFF
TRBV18	CASSPEIVGTLNTEAFF
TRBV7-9	CASSETTDTQYF
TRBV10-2	CASSHLAAGRDQPQHF
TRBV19	CASTPGGWNTEAFF